A selection of T cell receptor beta chains follows, all from one sample in a study of blood T cell repertoires in COVID-19. TCRdb keeps only in-frame clones here, not all; method: immunoSEQ multiplex PCR. The repertoire consists of about 100,000 clones, with over 80% occurring once and the leading ten covering around an eighth. Sequencing was carried out using peripheral blood. These receptors all stem from a man aged 50 or older with active or convalescent COVID-19. Each CDR3 is given without its conserved first and last residue. Fields, in order: V gene, J gene, CDR3 protein.

TRBV6-5	TRBJ2-7	ASSFTSGTYEQY
TRBV19	TRBJ2-7	ASKSGLAASYEQY
TRBV5-1	TRBJ2-5	ASSSGTTKETQY
TRBV3-1/TRBV3-2	TRBJ2-3	ASSGTSGSTDTQY
TRBV6-4	TRBJ1-1	ASRPAGEAF
TRBV19	TRBJ2-3	ASSWGGVTDTQY
TRBV5-1	TRBJ2-7	ASSLANADEQY
TRBV19	TRBJ2-2	ASISGRDTGELF
TRBV30	TRBJ2-2	AWSSPGLAGGGELF
TRBV2	TRBJ2-1	ASSEMVVAGGNEQF
TRBV24-1	TRBJ2-3	ATSDNGRPGDTQY
TRBV9	TRBJ2-4	ASSVLSGPGNIQY
TRBV30	TRBJ1-5	AWSVQGREPQH
TRBV5-4	TRBJ2-5	ASSFPSQETQY
TRBV19	TRBJ2-7	ASSDDRDRSYEQY
TRBV7-9	TRBJ2-6	ASSYQGAGANVLT
TRBV11-2	TRBJ2-3	ASSFSTSGTPDTQY
TRBV2	TRBJ1-2	ASRDRQGSHVKLGYT
TRBV5-6	TRBJ1-2	ASSLQPLGGGYT
TRBV5-4	TRBJ2-1	ASSAGQGDEQF
TRBV19	TRBJ1-1	ASTLGSGRGTEAF
TRBV19	TRBJ1-5	ASSSRDSNQPQH
TRBV6-5	TRBJ2-3	AATPSRGTDTQY
TRBV18	TRBJ2-7	ASSPTGNSYEQY
TRBV3-1/TRBV3-2	TRBJ1-4	ASSQEGTYEKLF
TRBV7-9	TRBJ2-1	ASSYIFGGNNEQF
TRBV7-8	TRBJ2-5	ASSFLAGGGGETQY
TRBV5-1	TRBJ2-2	ASRRTGPTGELF
TRBV7-9	TRBJ2-3	ASSLEGVTQY
TRBV19	TRBJ2-3	ASSIGLGPTDTQY
TRBV10-3	TRBJ1-1	AIGQGGNTEAF
TRBV10-2	TRBJ1-4	ASSHRTGATNEKLF
TRBV6-6	TRBJ1-2	ASTYRGSGYGYT
TRBV5-4	TRBJ1-2	ASSGTGWTANYGYT
TRBV7-9	TRBJ2-2	ASSFTRGDTGELF
TRBV4-2	TRBJ2-7	ASSSQGGEQY
TRBV6-5	TRBJ2-3	ASSSLAGDTDTQY
TRBV6-6	TRBJ2-5	ASNLAGPAETQY
TRBV5-4	TRBJ2-7	ASSTRTGTFSYEQY
TRBV28	TRBJ2-5	ASGGAQETQY
TRBV7-8	TRBJ1-3	ASSLESSGNTIY
TRBV6-1	TRBJ2-3	ASSEALGASTDTQY
TRBV5-4	TRBJ2-7	ASSSRQDDEQY
TRBV7-9	TRBJ2-3	ASSLMGLAGGPPDTQY
TRBV2	TRBJ2-1	ASSDQLSGLAGGEQF
TRBV3-1/TRBV3-2	TRBJ2-2	ASSPPIAGGPSGELF
TRBV30	TRBJ2-3	AWAPGLTVDTQY
TRBV5-1	TRBJ2-7	ASSLDPSSYEQY